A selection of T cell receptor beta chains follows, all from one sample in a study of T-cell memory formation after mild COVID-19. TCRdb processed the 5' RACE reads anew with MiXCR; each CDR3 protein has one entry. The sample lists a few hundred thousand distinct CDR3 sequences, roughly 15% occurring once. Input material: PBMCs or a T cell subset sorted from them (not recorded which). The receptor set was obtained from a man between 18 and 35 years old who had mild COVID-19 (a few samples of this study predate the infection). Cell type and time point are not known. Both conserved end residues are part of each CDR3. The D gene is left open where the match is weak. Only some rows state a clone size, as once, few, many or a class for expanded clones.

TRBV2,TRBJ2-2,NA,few,TGTGCCAGCAGAGAGGACGGGGAGCTGTTTTTT,CASREDGELFF
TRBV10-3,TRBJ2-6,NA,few,TGTGCCATCAGTGGGGGGCCGACAGGTAGCTCTGGGGCCAACGTCCTGACTTTC,CAISGGPTGSSGANVLTF
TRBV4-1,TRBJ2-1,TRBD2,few,TGCGCCAGCAGCCAAGTTTGGGTAGCGGGGTACAATGAGCAGTTCTTC,CASSQVWVAGYNEQFF
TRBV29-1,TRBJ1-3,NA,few,TGCAGCGTTGCGCCTGGAAACACCATATATTTT,CSVAPGNTIYF
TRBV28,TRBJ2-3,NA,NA,TGTGCCACTACCGTGGGGGACACAGCGACAGATACGCAGTATTTT,CATTVGDTATDTQYF
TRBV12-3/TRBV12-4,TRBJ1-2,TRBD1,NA,TGTGCCAGCAGTCCCGACCAGGGGGCGCTTAGTGGGAACTATGGCTACACCTTC,CASSPDQGALSGNYGYTF
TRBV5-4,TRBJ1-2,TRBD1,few,TGTGCCAGCATCAGGACAGGGCGGGACTATGGCTACACCTTC,CASIRTGRDYGYTF
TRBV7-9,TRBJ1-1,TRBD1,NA,TGTGCCAGCAGCCCATTGGACAGGGTCACTGAAGCTTTCTTT,CASSPLDRVTEAFF
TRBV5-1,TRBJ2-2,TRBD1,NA,TGCGCCAGCAGGCTTGGGACAGTAAACACCGGGGAGCTGTTTTTT,CASRLGTVNTGELFF
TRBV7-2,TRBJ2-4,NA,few,TGTGCCAGCGGGACGGGGGCCGCCAAAAACATTCAGTACTTC,CASGTGAAKNIQYF
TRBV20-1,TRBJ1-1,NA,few,TGCAGTGCTAGTATGGCAGGGACGGCGAACACTGAAGCTTTCTTT,CSASMAGTANTEAFF
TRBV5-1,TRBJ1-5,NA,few,TGCGCCAGCAGCTTGTCGTCCGGGGTATCGCAGCCCCAGCATTTT,CASSLSSGVSQPQHF
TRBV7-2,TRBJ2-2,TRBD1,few,TGTGCCAGCAGCGAGGGACAGTACACCGGGGAGCTGTTTTTT,CASSEGQYTGELFF
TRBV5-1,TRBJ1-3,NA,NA,TGCGCCAGCAGCTTGTCCGGGGGCGGTGGAAACACCATATATTTT,CASSLSGGGGNTIYF
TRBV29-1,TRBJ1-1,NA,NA,TGCAGCGTTGAAGTCGGTAACACTGAAGCTTTCTTT,CSVEVGNTEAFF
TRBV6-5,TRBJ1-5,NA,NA,TGTGCCAGCAGTTACGGGGTAAGCAATCAGCCCCAGCATTTT,CASSYGVSNQPQHF
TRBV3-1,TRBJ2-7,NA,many,TGTGCCAGCAGTCAAAGCTACGAGCAGTACTTC,CASSQSYEQYF
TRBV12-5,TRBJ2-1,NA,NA,TGTGCTAGTGGTTTGGATGGCGTTGGCAATGAGCAGTTCTTC,CASGLDGVGNEQFF
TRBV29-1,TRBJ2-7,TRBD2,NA,TGCAGCGTTGATGGGAGGGCCCTGGACGAGCAGTACTTC,CSVDGRALDEQYF
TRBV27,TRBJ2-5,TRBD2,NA,TGTGCCAGCAGTCGGGCTAGCGGGCAAGAGACCCAGTACTTC,CASSRASGQETQYF
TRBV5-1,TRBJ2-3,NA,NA,TGCGCCAGCAGCTTCGCGGGGGCCGGCACAGATACGCAGTATTTT,CASSFAGAGTDTQYF
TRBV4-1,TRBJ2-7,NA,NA,TGCGCCAGCAGCCAAGACGAGGGGCTAGCCGGCGAGCAGTACTTC,CASSQDEGLAGEQYF
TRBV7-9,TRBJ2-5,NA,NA,TGTGCCAGCAGAACCCGGGTCAGTGAGACCCAGTACTTC,CASRTRVSETQYF
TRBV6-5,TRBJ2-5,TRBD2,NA,TGTGCCAGCACACACCTAGGGGCGGGGGGGCGTGAGACCCAGTACTTC,CASTHLGAGGRETQYF
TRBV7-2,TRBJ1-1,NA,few,TGTGCCAGCAGCTCTCCAGGGCCCCGAGCTTTCTTT,CASSSPGPRAFF
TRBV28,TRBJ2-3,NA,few,TGTGCCAGCTTCTCCCCCAACAGTGGGGATACGCAGTATTTT,CASFSPNSGDTQYF
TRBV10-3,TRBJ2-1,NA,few,TGTGCCATCAGTGACAGTTACAATGAGCAGTTCTTC,CAISDSYNEQFF
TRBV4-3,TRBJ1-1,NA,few,TGCGCCAGCAGTTCCGTGGGAGAAGCTTTCTTT,CASSSVGEAFF
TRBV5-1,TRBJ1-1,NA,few,TGCGCCAGCAGCCCACGGCTGGGGGCAGGCACTGAAGCTTTCTTT,CASSPRLGAGTEAFF